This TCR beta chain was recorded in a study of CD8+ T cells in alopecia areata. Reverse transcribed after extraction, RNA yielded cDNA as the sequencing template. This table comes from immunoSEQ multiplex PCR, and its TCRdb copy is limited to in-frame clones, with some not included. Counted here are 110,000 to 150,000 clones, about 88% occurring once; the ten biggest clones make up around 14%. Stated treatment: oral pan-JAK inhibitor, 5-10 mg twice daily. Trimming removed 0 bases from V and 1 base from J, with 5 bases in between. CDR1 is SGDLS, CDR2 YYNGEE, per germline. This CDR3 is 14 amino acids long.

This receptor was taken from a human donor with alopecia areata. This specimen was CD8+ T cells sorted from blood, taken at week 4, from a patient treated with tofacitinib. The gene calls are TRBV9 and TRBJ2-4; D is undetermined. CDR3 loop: CASSVGRAKNIQYF. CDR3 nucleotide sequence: TGTGCCAGCAGCGTAGGGCGGGCCAAAAACATTCAGTACTTC.